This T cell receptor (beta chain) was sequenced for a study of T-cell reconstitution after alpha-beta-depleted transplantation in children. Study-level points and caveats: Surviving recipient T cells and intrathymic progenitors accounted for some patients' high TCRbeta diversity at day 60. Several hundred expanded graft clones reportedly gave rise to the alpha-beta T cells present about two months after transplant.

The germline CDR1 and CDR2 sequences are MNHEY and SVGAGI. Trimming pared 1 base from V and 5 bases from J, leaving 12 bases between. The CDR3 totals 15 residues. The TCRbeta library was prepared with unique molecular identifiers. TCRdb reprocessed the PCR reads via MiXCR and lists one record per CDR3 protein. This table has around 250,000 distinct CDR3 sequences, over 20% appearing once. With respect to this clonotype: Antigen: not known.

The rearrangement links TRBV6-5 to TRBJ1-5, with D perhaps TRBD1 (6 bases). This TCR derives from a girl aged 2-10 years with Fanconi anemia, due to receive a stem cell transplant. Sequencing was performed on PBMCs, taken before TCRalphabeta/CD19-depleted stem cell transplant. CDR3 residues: CASSYYTGLYQPQHF. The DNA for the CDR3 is TGTGCCAGCAGTTACTATACAGGGTTGTATCAGCCCCAGCATTTT.